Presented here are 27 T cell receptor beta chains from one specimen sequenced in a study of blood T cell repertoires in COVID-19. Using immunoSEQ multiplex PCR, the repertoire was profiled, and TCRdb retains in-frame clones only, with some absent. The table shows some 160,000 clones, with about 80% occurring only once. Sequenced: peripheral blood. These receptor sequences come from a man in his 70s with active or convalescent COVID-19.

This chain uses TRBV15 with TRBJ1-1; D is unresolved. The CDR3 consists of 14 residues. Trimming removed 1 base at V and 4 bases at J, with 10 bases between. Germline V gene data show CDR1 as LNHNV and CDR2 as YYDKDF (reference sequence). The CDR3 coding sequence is TGTGCCACCAGCAGAGGAGGATCGGGCACTGAAGCTTTCTTT. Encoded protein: CATSRGGSGTEAFF.

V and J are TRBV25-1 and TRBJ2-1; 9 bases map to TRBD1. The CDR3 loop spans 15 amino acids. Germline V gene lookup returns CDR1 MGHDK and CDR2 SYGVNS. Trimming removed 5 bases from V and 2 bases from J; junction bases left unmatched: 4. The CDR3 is CASSFRTGAYNEQFF. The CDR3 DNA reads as TGTGCCAGCAGTTTTCGGACAGGGGCCTACAATGAGCAGTTCTTC.

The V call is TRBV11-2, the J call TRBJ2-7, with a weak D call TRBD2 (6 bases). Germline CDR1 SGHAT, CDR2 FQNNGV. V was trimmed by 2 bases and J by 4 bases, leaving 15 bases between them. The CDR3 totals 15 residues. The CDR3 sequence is CASSLSGSGLYEQYF. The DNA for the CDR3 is TGTGCCAGCAGCTTAAGTGGTAGCGGATTATACGAGCAGTACTTC.

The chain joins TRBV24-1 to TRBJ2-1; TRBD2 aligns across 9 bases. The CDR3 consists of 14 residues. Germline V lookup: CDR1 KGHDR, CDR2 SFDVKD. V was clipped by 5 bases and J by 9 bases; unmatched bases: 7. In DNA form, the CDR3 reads TGTGCCACCAGTGGAGCGGGGGGAAGGAGTGAGCAGTTCTTC. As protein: CATSGAGGRSEQFF.

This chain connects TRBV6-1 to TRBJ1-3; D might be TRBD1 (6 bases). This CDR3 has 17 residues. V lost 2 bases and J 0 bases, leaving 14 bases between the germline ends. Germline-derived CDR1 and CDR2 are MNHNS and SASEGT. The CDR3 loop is CASSEYQGSHSGNTIYF. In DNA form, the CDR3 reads TGTGCCAGCAGTGAATATCAGGGGAGTCACTCTGGAAACACCATATATTTT.

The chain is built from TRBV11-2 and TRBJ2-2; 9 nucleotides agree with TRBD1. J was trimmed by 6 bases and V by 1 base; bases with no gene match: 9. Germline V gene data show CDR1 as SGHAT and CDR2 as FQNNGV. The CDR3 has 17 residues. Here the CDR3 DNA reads TGTGCCAGCAGCTTAGGCCTACAGGGGGCGGGCGCCGGGGAGCTGTTTTTT. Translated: CASSLGLQGAGAGELFF. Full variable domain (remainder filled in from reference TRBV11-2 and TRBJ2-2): EAGVAQSPRYKIIEKRQSVAFWCNPISGHATLYWYQQILGQGPKLLIQFQNNGVVDDSQLPKDRFSAERLKGVDSTLKIQPAKLEDSAVYLCASSLGLQGAGAGELFFGEGSRLTVL.

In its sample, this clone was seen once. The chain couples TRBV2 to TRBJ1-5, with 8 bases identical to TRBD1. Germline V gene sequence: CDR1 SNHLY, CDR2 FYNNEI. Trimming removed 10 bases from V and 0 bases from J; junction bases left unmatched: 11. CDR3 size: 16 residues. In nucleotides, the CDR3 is TGTGCCACCCAGCCAGGGGGCTTGCGTAGCAATCAGCCCCAGCATTTT. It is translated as CATQPGGLRSNQPQHF.

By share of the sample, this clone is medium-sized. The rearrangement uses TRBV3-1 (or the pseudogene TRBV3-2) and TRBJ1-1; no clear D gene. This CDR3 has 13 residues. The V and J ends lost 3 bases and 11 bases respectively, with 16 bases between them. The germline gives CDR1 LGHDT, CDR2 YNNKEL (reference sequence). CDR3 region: CASSQAGGRWAFF. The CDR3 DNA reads TGTGCCAGCAGCCAGGCTGGAGGGAGGTGGGCTTTCTTT.

CDR3 residues: CASMGRNTIYF. CDR3 in DNA: TGTGCCAGCATGGGGCGGAACACCATATATTTT. This chain links TRBV6-5 with TRBJ1-3; TRBD1 is a possible D gene (5 bases). V gave up 7 bases and J gave up 7 bases, with 8 bases separating them. CDR1 is MNHEY, CDR2 SVGAGI, per germline. CDR3 length: 11 residues.

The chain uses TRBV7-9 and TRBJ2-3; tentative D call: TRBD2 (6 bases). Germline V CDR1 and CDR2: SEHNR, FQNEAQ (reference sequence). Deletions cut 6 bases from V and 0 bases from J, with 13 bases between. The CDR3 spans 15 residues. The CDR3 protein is CASRSWGDSTDTQYF. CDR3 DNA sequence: TGTGCCAGCAGATCATGGGGGGATAGCACAGATACGCAGTATTTT.

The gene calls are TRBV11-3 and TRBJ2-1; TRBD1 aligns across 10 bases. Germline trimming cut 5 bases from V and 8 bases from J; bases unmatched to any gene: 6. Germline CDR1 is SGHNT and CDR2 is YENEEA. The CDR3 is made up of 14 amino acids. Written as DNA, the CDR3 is TGTGCCAGCAGCACCGGGACAGGGGACCATGAGCAGTTCTTC. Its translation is CASSTGTGDHEQFF. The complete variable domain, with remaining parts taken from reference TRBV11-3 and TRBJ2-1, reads EAGVVQSPRYKIIEKKQPVAFWCNPISGHNTLYWYLQNLGQGPELLIRYENEEAVDDSQLPKDRFSAERLKGVDSTLKIQPAELGDSAVYLCASSTGTGDHEQFFGPGTRLTVL.

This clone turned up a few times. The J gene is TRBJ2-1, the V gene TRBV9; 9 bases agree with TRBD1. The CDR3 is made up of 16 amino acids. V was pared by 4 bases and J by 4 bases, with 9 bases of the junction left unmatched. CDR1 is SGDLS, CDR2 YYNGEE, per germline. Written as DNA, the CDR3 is TGTGCCAGCAGCCTCTCCACAGGGGGCTTTTACAATGAGCAGTTCTTC. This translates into CASSLSTGGFYNEQFF. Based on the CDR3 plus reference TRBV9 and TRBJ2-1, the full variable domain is DSGVTQTPKHLITATGQRVTLRCSPRSGDLSVYWYQQSLDQGLQFLIQYYNGEERAKGNILERFSAQQFPDLHSELNLSSLELGDSALYFCASSLSTGGFYNEQFFGPGTRLTVL.

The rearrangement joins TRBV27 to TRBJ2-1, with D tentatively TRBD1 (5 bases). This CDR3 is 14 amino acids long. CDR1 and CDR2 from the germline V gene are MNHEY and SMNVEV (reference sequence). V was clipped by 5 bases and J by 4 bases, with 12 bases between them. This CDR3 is CASSIRTQYNEQFF. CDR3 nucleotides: TGTGCCAGCAGTATCCGGACACAATACAATGAGCAGTTCTTC.

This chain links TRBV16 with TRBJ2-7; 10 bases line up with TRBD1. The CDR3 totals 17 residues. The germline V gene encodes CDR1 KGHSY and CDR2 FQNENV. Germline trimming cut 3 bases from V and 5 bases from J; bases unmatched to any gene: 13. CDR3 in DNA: TGTGCCAGCAGCCAGGCGAACCCGGGACAGGGGACAAACGAGCAGTACTTC. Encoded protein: CASSQANPGQGTNEQYF.

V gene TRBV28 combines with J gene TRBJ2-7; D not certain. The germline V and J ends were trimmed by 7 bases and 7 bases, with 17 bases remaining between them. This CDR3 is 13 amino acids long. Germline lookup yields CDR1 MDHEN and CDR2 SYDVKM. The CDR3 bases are TGTGCCAGCACATCATACCTTAACTGGGAGCAGTACTTC. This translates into CASTSYLNWEQYF.

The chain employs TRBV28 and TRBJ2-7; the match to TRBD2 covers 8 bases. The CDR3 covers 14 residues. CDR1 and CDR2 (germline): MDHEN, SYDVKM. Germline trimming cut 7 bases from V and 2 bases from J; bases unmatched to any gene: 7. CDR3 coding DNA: TGTGCCAGCACCAGACCGGGGGGGACCTACGAGCAGTACTTC. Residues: CASTRPGGTYEQYF. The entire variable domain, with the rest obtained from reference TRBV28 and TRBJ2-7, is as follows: DVKVTQSSRYLVKRTGEKVFLECVQDMDHENMFWYRQDPGLGLRLIYFSYDVKMKEKGDIPEGYSVSREKKERFSLILESASTNQTSMYLCASTRPGGTYEQYFGPGTRLTVT.

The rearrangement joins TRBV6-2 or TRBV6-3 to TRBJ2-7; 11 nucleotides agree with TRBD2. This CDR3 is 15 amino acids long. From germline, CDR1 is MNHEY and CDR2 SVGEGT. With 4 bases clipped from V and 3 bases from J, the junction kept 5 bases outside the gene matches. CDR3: CASSSTSGGFYEQYF. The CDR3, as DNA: TGTGCCAGCAGTTCCACTAGCGGGGGCTTCTACGAGCAGTACTTC.

The CDR3 reads CASSTRGGLDEQFF. CDR3 nucleotides: TGTGCCAGCAGCACACGGGGGGGCCTGGATGAGCAGTTCTTC. The rearrangement links TRBV25-1 to TRBJ2-1; TRBD2 matches at 8 bases. Germline CDR1 is MGHDK and CDR2 is SYGVNS. This CDR3 region has 14 residues. J was trimmed by 8 bases and V by 6 bases; bases with no gene match: 9.

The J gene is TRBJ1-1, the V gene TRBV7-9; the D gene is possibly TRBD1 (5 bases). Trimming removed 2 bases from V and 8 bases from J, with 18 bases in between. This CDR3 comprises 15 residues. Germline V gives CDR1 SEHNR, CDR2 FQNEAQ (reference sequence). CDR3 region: CASSLLNTGAGEAFF. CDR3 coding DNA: TGTGCCAGCAGCTTACTCAATACTGGGGCGGGAGAAGCTTTCTTT.

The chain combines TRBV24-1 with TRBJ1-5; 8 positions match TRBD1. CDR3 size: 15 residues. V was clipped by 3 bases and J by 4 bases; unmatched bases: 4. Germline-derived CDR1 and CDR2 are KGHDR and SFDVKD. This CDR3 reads CATSDVGTGNQPQHF. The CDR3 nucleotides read TGTGCCACCAGTGATGTCGGGACAGGTAATCAGCCCCAGCATTTT.

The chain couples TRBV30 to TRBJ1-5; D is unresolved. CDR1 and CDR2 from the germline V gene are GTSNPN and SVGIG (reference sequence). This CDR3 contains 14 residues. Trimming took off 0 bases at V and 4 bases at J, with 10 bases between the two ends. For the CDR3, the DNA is TGTGCCTGGAGTGTAGATCAGATAAATCAGCCCCAGCATTTT. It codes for CAWSVDQINQPQHF.

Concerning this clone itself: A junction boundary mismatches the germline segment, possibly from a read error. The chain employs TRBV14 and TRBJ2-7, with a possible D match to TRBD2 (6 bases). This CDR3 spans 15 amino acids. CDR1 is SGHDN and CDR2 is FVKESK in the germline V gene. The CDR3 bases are TGTGCCAGCAGCCAAGTTGGGCTTAGCGGATACGGGCAGTACTTC. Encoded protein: CASSQVGLSGYGQYF.

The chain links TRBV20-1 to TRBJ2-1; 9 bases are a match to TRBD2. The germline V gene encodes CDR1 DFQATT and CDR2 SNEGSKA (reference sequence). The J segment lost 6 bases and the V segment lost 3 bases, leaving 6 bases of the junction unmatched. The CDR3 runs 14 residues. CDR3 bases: TGCAGTGCTAGTGGAGCGGGAGGACCCAATGAGCAGTTCTTC. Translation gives CSASGAGGPNEQFF.

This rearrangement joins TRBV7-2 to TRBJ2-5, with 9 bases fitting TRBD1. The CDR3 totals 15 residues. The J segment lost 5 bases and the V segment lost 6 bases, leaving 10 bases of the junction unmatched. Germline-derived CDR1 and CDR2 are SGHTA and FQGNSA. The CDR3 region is CASRDRDRAGETQYF. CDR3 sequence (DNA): TGTGCCAGCAGAGACCGGGACAGGGCAGGGGAGACCCAGTACTTC.

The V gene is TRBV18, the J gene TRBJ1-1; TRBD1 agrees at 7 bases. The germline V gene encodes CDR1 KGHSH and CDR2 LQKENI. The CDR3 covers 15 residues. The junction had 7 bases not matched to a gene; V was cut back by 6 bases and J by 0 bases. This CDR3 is CASSGQVSMNTEAFF. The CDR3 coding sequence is TGTGCCAGCTCCGGACAGGTTAGCATGAACACTGAAGCTTTCTTT.

The CDR3 sequence: CACRRRPDTGELFF. The CDR3 DNA reads as TGTGCCTGCCGGCGCAGGCCGGACACCGGGGAGCTGTTTTTT. The V gene is TRBV19, the J gene TRBJ2-2; D unresolved. Trimming pared 11 bases from V and 3 bases from J, leaving 16 bases between. Germline values: CDR1 LNHDA, CDR2 SQIVND (reference sequence). The CDR3 is 14 residues long.

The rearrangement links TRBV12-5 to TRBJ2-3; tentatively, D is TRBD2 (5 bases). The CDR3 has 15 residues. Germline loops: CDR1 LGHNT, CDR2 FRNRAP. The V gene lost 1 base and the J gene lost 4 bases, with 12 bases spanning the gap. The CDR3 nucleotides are TGTGCTAGTGGTTTGGGGTACTCTAGCTCAGATACGCAGTATTTT. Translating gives CASGLGYSSSDTQYF.